These T cell receptor beta chains were read from a single sample in a study of T cells of healthy individuals. TCRdb re-called the 5' RACE reads through MiXCR, storing one row per CDR3 protein. Among 90,000 to 100,000 distinct CDR3 sequences listed, about 16% were seen once. These receptors all stem from a human donor in good health. Both conserved end residues are part of each CDR3. D genes are given only for firm matches. Some rows have no size entry. The others give once, few or many, or a class for an expanded clone.

j_gene: TRBJ2-3
abundance: -
d_gene: TRBD1
v_gene: TRBV15
CDR3nt: TGTGCCACCAGCAGAGGGACAGGAGAGACAGATACGCAGTATTTT
CDR3aa: CATSRGTGETDTQYF

j_gene: TRBJ1-4
abundance: few
d_gene: -
v_gene: TRBV4-1
CDR3nt: TGCGCCAGCAGCCAAGAAACCGGGTACGAAAAACTGTTTTTT
CDR3aa: CASSQETGYEKLFF

j_gene: TRBJ2-1
abundance: many
d_gene: TRBD1
v_gene: TRBV7-3
CDR3nt: TGTGCCAGCAGCAAGCAGGGGGCCTCGTTCGATGAGCAGTTCTTC
CDR3aa: CASSKQGASFDEQFF

j_gene: TRBJ1-5
abundance: many
d_gene: -
v_gene: TRBV6-6
CDR3nt: TGTGCCAGCAGTTACGTGTCCTATAGCAATCAGCCCCAGCATTTT
CDR3aa: CASSYVSYSNQPQHF

j_gene: TRBJ1-4
abundance: -
d_gene: -
v_gene: TRBV7-5
CDR3nt: -
CDR3aa: CISVPEAPTYLRGGNEKLFF

j_gene: TRBJ1-5
abundance: many
d_gene: -
v_gene: TRBV20-1
CDR3nt: TGCAGTGCTAGGAGGGGTTACAATCAGCCCCAGCATTTT
CDR3aa: CSARRGYNQPQHF

j_gene: TRBJ2-3
abundance: many
d_gene: TRBD2
v_gene: TRBV20-1
CDR3nt: TGCAGTGTCCCACCTAGCGGGATGAGCACAGATACGCAGTATTTT
CDR3aa: CSVPPSGMSTDTQYF

j_gene: TRBJ2-3
abundance: few
d_gene: TRBD2
v_gene: TRBV6-5
CDR3nt: TGTGCCAGCAGTTACTCCATCGGCGGGGGGTCCCTTTCTGCGCAGTATTTT
CDR3aa: CASSYSIGGGSLSAQYF

j_gene: TRBJ1-5
abundance: -
d_gene: -
v_gene: TRBV12-3/TRBV12-4
CDR3nt: TGTGCCAGCAGTTTGGGCAGTACTAGCAATCAGCCCCAGCATTTT
CDR3aa: CASSLGSTSNQPQHF

j_gene: TRBJ1-1
abundance: many
d_gene: -
v_gene: TRBV7-9
CDR3nt: TGTGCCAGCAGCCCAAAAGGGCCTACTGAAGCTTTCTTT
CDR3aa: CASSPKGPTEAFF

j_gene: TRBJ1-1
abundance: few
d_gene: -
v_gene: TRBV20-1
CDR3nt: TGCAGTGCTAGAGGGGGGAGGGACACTGAAGCTTTCTTT
CDR3aa: CSARGGRDTEAFF

j_gene: TRBJ1-1
abundance: many
d_gene: -
v_gene: TRBV5-6
CDR3nt: TGTGCCAGCAGCTCCCGGGTCGGATATATGAACACTGAAGCTTTCTTT
CDR3aa: CASSSRVGYMNTEAFF

j_gene: TRBJ2-5
abundance: -
d_gene: TRBD1
v_gene: TRBV7-2
CDR3nt: TGTGCCAGCAGCTCCGCTCGTACAGGGGGAGAGACCCAGTACTTC
CDR3aa: CASSSARTGGETQYF

j_gene: TRBJ2-7
abundance: many
d_gene: -
v_gene: TRBV5-8
CDR3nt: TGTGCCAGCAGCTCTACGTCCGAGCAGTACTTC
CDR3aa: CASSSTSEQYF

j_gene: TRBJ2-4
abundance: -
d_gene: -
v_gene: TRBV10-2
CDR3nt: TGCGCCAGCTTGCAGACAGGATTCACCAAAAACATTCAGTACTTC
CDR3aa: CASLQTGFTKNIQYF

j_gene: TRBJ1-6
abundance: few
d_gene: -
v_gene: TRBV15
CDR3nt: TGTGCCACCAGCAGAGATCTCAGGGGATCGGATTCCTATAATTCACCCCTCCACTTT
CDR3aa: CATSRDLRGSDSYNSPLHF

j_gene: TRBJ1-5
abundance: many
d_gene: TRBD1
v_gene: TRBV6-2/TRBV6-3
CDR3nt: TGTGCCAGCAGCAACACAGGGGAATATCAGCCCCAGCATTTT
CDR3aa: CASSNTGEYQPQHF

j_gene: TRBJ1-3
abundance: -
d_gene: -
v_gene: TRBV29-1
CDR3nt: TGCAGCGTTGAAGATCTATTCTCTGGAAACACCATATATTTT
CDR3aa: CSVEDLFSGNTIYF

j_gene: TRBJ1-1
abundance: once
d_gene: -
v_gene: TRBV3-1
CDR3nt: TGTGCCAGCAGCTTCCGTGGGACGTCGGCCGCCGAAGCTTTCTTT
CDR3aa: CASSFRGTSAAEAFF

j_gene: TRBJ2-1
abundance: -
d_gene: -
v_gene: TRBV24-1
CDR3nt: TGTGCCACCTCCCTGGCTTACAATGAGCAGTTCTTC
CDR3aa: CATSLAYNEQFF